The 18 T cell receptor beta chains in this list originate from one sample, sequenced in a study of T cells in Graves' hyperthyroidism and ophthalmopathy. RNA transcripts gave rise to amplified TCR beta CDR3 regions. During a first-round RT-PCR of the TCR CDR3, the HTBI primer set was used. TCRdb redid the calling of the multiplex PCR reads with MiXCR, one entry per CDR3 protein. The data show almost 500,000 distinct CDR3 sequences, around a fifth seen once. The sample comprised blood. These receptors were obtained from an older woman with Graves' ophthalmopathy.

This clonotype was observed a handful of times. The chain joins TRBV30 to TRBJ1-1; D unclear. V lost 0 bases to trimming and J lost 1 base, with 12 bases between them. Germline V lookup: CDR1 GTSNPN, CDR2 SVGIG (reference sequence). CDR3 size: 15 residues. This CDR3 is CAWSVPNVGNTEAFF. In DNA, the CDR3 is TGTGCCTGGAGTGTCCCGAACGTAGGGAACACTGAAGCTTTCTTT.

The table lists this clonotype with a few counts. The J gene is TRBJ2-7, the V gene TRBV27; TRBD1 agrees at 8 bases. CDR1 is MNHEY, CDR2 SMNVEV, per germline (reference sequence). V trimming: 1 base; J trimming: 1 base; junction bases outside the gene matches: 6. This CDR3 spans 16 amino acids. DNA of the CDR3: TGTGCCAGCAGTTTATACGGACAGGGCACGTCCTACGAGCAGTACTTC. This sequence encodes CASSLYGQGTSYEQYF.

This clonotype turned up a few times. The CDR3: CASSPGLAGVKNIQYF. The DNA for the CDR3 is TGTGCCAGCTCGCCGGGACTAGCGGGCGTCAAAAACATTCAGTACTTC. The chain carries TRBV18 and TRBJ2-4, with TRBD2 matching over 12 bases. The CDR3 is 16 amino acids. The V and J ends lost 6 bases and 3 bases, in that order; junction bases with no gene match: 6. In germline, CDR1 is KGHSH, CDR2 LQKENI.

This clonotype was recorded at least ten times. J is TRBJ1-1 and V is TRBV7-2, with TRBD1 as a possible D gene (5 bases). V gave up 1 base and J gave up 5 bases, with 11 bases separating them. Germline V gives CDR1 SGHTA, CDR2 FQGNSA. This CDR3 has 14 amino acids. The CDR3 coding sequence is TGTGCCAGCAGCTTAGGGGGGAGTGTAACTGAAGCTTTCTTT. This gives the protein CASSLGGSVTEAFF.

This clonotype was picked up many times. The chain combines TRBV6-2 or TRBV6-3 with TRBJ1-1; D is ambiguous. V gave up 0 bases and J gave up 7 bases, with 6 bases separating them. The CDR3 is 12 amino acids. Per the germline V gene, CDR1 is MNHEY and CDR2 is SVGEGT. The CDR3 DNA sequence: TGTGCCAGCAGTTACTCGCGGGTTGAAGCTTTCTTT. Its translation: CASSYSRVEAFF.

This clonotype was recorded many times. This chain joins TRBV12-3 or TRBV12-4 and TRBJ2-5, with TRBD1 matching 7 bases. After removal of 0 bases from V and 5 bases from J, the junction contained 6 bases not matched to a gene. The CDR3 loop spans 15 amino acids. The CDR3: CASSLASTGWETQYF. Written as DNA, the CDR3 is TGTGCCAGCAGTTTAGCTTCGACAGGGTGGGAGACCCAGTACTTC.

The J gene is TRBJ2-7, the V gene TRBV2; TRBD2 matches 8 bases. This CDR3 region has 14 residues. J gave up 6 bases and V 5 bases, and 9 bases lay outside the gene matches. Germline assignment: CDR1 SNHLY and CDR2 FYNNEI. The CDR3 here is CASSLDSGIPEQYF. The DNA for the CDR3 is TGTGCCAGCAGTCTTGATAGCGGGATCCCCGAGCAGTACTTC.

J is TRBJ2-5 and V is TRBV6-6; D might be TRBD2 (7 bases). V lost 0 bases, J lost 5 bases, and 10 bases lay in between. This CDR3 has 14 residues. Germline V gene data show CDR1 as MNHNY and CDR2 as SVGAGI (reference sequence). For the CDR3, the DNA is TGTGCCAGCAGTTACTCCGAGGGGGGGGAGACCCAGTACTTC. Translation gives CASSYSEGGETQYF.

This chain links TRBV27 with TRBJ1-2; 7 bases map to TRBD1. The germline gives CDR1 MNHEY, CDR2 SMNVEV (reference sequence). CDR3 length: 14 amino acids. After removal of 5 bases from V and 8 bases from J, the junction contained 11 bases not matched to a gene. The CDR3 DNA is TGTGCCAGCAGTCCCCAGGGGGTTGTGGGGGGCTACACCTTC. Translated: CASSPQGVVGGYTF.

This clonotype was seen at least ten times. The V call is TRBV6-1, the J call TRBJ2-1, with 11 bases identical to TRBD2. Germline CDR1 reads MNHNS; CDR2 reads SASEGT. The CDR3 sequence is 16 residues long. Trimming cost V 5 bases and J 7 bases; bases outside gene matches: 10. The CDR3 loop reads CASSRVAGGPGNEQFF. CDR3 nucleotides: TGTGCCAGCAGTAGAGTAGCGGGAGGGCCGGGGAATGAGCAGTTCTTC.

This clonotype has a handful of counts. The chain combines TRBV5-1 with TRBJ1-4; D remains unclear. From germline, CDR1 is SGHRS and CDR2 YFSETQ. V was pared by 2 bases and J by 7 bases, with 18 bases between. The CDR3 has 16 amino acids. CDR3 sequence: CASSFLGTSPSEKLFF. CDR3 bases: TGCGCCAGCAGCTTCCTAGGAACCAGTCCGAGTGAAAAACTGTTTTTT.

This clonotype was seen at least ten times. The chain employs TRBV12-3 or TRBV12-4 and TRBJ1-1; 7 bases align to TRBD1. This CDR3 region has 14 residues. Trimming took 6 bases from V and 8 from J; bases not matched to a gene: 12. The CDR3 here is CASSPLGTDDEAFF. CDR3 in DNA: TGTGCCAGCAGCCCGCTAGGGACAGATGACGAAGCTTTCTTT.

The chain is built from TRBV4-1 and TRBJ1-3; TRBD1 aligns across 8 bases. The CDR3 spans 17 residues. After removal of 2 bases from V and 1 base from J, the junction contained 7 bases not matched to a gene. Germline V CDR1 and CDR2: MGHRA, YSYEKL. CDR3 residues: CASSQISGQVSGNTIYF. DNA for the CDR3: TGCGCCAGCAGCCAAATCTCGGGACAGGTTTCTGGAAACACCATATATTTT.

V gene TRBV6-2 or TRBV6-3 combines with J gene TRBJ2-5; tentatively, D is TRBD2 (6 bases). Trimming pared 1 base from V and 0 bases from J, leaving 9 bases between. Germline values: CDR1 MNHEY, CDR2 SVGEGT. This CDR3 comprises 15 residues. The CDR3 is CASSYWGLYQETQYF. CDR3 coding DNA: TGTGCCAGCAGTTACTGGGGACTGTACCAAGAGACCCAGTACTTC.

The chain joins TRBV6-1 to TRBJ1-2; TRBD1 aligns across 8 bases. The CDR3 has 13 amino acids. J lost 3 bases, V lost 7 bases, and 4 bases had no gene match. Germline V gives CDR1 MNHNS, CDR2 SASEGT. CDR3 bases: TGTGCCAGCAATTACAGGGGGGACTATGGCTACACCTTC. Protein product: CASNYRGDYGYTF.

The CDR3 protein is CATSDPGQPVGTDTQYF. In DNA form, the CDR3 reads TGTGCCACCAGTGATCCGGGACAGCCCGTGGGCACAGATACGCAGTATTTT. The V call is TRBV24-1, the J call TRBJ2-3, with 7 bases aligning to TRBD1. This CDR3 spans 17 amino acids. The trim removed 3 bases at V and 1 base at J, leaving 9 bases unmatched. Germline CDR1 KGHDR, CDR2 SFDVKD.

This clonotype appeared many times. The J gene is TRBJ1-1, the V gene TRBV29-1; 10 bases match TRBD1. CDR1 SQVTM and CDR2 ANQGSEA come from the germline V gene. V gave up 4 bases and J gave up 4 bases; unmatched junction bases: 6. This CDR3 spans 14 amino acids. Here the CDR3 reads CSVATGTGVTEAFF. The CDR3 DNA reads TGCAGCGTTGCAACCGGGACAGGGGTCACTGAAGCTTTCTTT.

The chain links TRBV2 to TRBJ2-5; 8 bases match TRBD2. Germline loops: CDR1 SNHLY, CDR2 FYNNEI. V lost 2 bases and J lost 1; bases outside the gene matches: 3. CDR3 length: 15 residues. The CDR3 DNA reads TGTGCCAGCAGTGAACTGCGGGGGGTCCAAGAGACCCAGTACTTC. Its protein product is CASSELRGVQETQYF.